What follows is one T cell receptor (beta chain) and its context. Its antigen is undetermined. This may come from a read error, since a much larger clone is one base off. This entry belongs to a study of molecular identifiers for immune sequencing clone quantification. Study details: Replicate RNA from around 20,000 or 100,000 naive CD8 T cells formed five aliquots; four were sequenced. Regarding the study as a whole: Underestimated sizes of highly expanded clones could result from identical TCR molecules that share a barcode.

Using its own MiXCR run on the PCR reads, TCRdb lists one record per CDR3 protein. The sample lists approximately 630,000 distinct CDR3 sequences, 25% occurring once. Germline lookup yields CDR1 SGHNT and CDR2 YYREEE (reference sequence). The length of the CDR3 is 18 residues. This clonotype originated in a human donor in good health. Some libraries in this study had Jurkat cell RNA spiked in. V usage is TRBV5-4 and J usage is TRBJ2-6, with D maybe TRBD1 (5 bases). Input material: naive CD8+ T cells from blood, with Jurkat cell RNA spiked in. The subset here: FACS-sorted CD8+CD4-CCR7+CD45RA+ naive T cells. The CDR3 DNA reads TGTGCCTGCAGTAGTACCGCAGGGTGGTTGGCTGGGGCCAACGTCCTGACTTTC. Translation: CACSSTAGWLAGANVLTF.